The next 25 T cell receptor beta chains were all read from a single sample in a study of CD8 T cells in Susac syndrome. Reverse transcription of about 0.45 to 1 ug RNA was carried out with random hexamers. TCRdb fed the immunoSEQ multiplex PCR reads into MiXCR, producing one record per CDR3 protein. Of under 200,000 distinct CDR3 sequences in the sample, roughly 95% were seen once. Input material: CD4+ T cells from PBMCs. These receptors originate from a human donor with Susac syndrome.

As regards this clonotype: The junction departs from germline at one end; a sequencing error may be responsible. The chain uses TRBV7-9 and TRBJ1-2; the match to TRBD1 covers 8 bases. Germline V CDR1 and CDR2: SEHNR, FQNEAQ (reference sequence). The CDR3 is made up of 15 amino acids. The CDR3 region has the DNA TGTGCCAGCAGCTTACCTAACTCGAGGGACAGGCACCCTGACTTC. Protein sequence: CASSLPNSRDRHPDF.

The V and J genes are TRBV5-4 and TRBJ1-2; 8 bases map to TRBD1. V was pared by 3 bases and J by 6 bases, with 1 base of the junction left unmatched. The CDR3 totals 12 residues. Germline V gene sequence: CDR1 SGHNT, CDR2 YYREEE (reference sequence). CDR3 region: CASSSTGDGYTF. In nucleotides, the CDR3 is TGTGCCAGCAGCTCGACAGGGGATGGCTACACCTTC.

This chain links TRBV12-3 or TRBV12-4 with TRBJ2-3; D remains unclear. The CDR3 loop spans 12 amino acids. Deletions cut 6 bases from V and 6 bases from J, with 10 bases between. The CDR3 reads CASSRLGDTQYF. The DNA of the CDR3 is TGTGCCAGCAGCCGGCTTGGGGATACGCAGTATTTT.

The chain joins TRBV5-4 to TRBJ2-1; TRBD1 might be the D (6 bases). V dropped 0 bases and J dropped 5 bases, with 12 bases sitting between them. CDR3 length: 15 amino acids. Germline lookup yields CDR1 SGHNT and CDR2 YYREEE (reference sequence). CDR3 coding DNA: TGTGCCAGCAGCTTGGCCAGGGGCTTTCACAATGAGCAGTTCTTC. The encoded protein is CASSLARGFHNEQFF.

The chain carries TRBV7-7 and TRBJ2-1, with D hard to call. CDR3 length equals 14 residues. Per germline, CDR1 SSHAT and CDR2 FNYEAQ (reference sequence). CDR3 in DNA: TGTGCTGTTCGTCGACTCCCAATACGCGATGAGCAGTTCTTC. Its translation is CAVRRLPIRDEQFF. The full variable domain, its missing parts supplied by reference TRBV7-7 and TRBJ2-1, is GAGVSQSPRYKVTKRGQDVTLRCDPISSHATLYWYQQALGQGPEFLTYFNYEAQPDKSGLPSDRFSAERPEGSISTLTIQRTEQRDSAMYRCAVRRLPIRDEQFFGPGTRLTVL.

A single count supports this clonotype. The chain joins TRBV7-8 to TRBJ2-3; no clear D. Trimming cost V 1 base and J 6 bases, with 11 bases left between them. The CDR3 length is 14 residues. CDR1 is SGHVS and CDR2 is FQNEAQ in the germline V gene. The CDR3 reads CASSLDGSRDTQYF. Written as DNA, the CDR3 is TGTGCCAGCAGCTTAGATGGCTCAAGGGATACGCAGTATTTT.

Only one count was recorded for this clonotype. The rearrangement uses TRBV20-1 and TRBJ2-3; 10 nucleotides align to TRBD2. The trim removed 6 bases at V and 5 bases at J, leaving 14 bases unmatched. Germline CDR1 DFQATT, CDR2 SNEGSKA (reference sequence). CDR3 length equals 16 residues. CDR3 sequence reads: CSAWGPSGGWVDTQYF. The CDR3 bases are TGCAGTGCCTGGGGCCCTAGCGGGGGTTGGGTAGATACGCAGTATTTT.

J is TRBJ1-3 and V is TRBV3-1; no clear D. With 0 bases removed from V and 7 bases from J, the gap between germline ends came to 13 bases. In germline, CDR1 is LGHDT, CDR2 YNNKEL (reference sequence). The CDR3 spans 15 residues. Here the CDR3 reads CASSQDRTAWNTIYF. CDR3 nucleotide sequence: TGTGCCAGCAGCCAAGACAGGACTGCTTGGAACACCATATATTTT.

V gene TRBV7-2 combines with J gene TRBJ2-7; D not certain. Trimming shortened V by 5 bases and J by 3 bases, and 8 bases separated the two germline ends. The CDR3 is 12 amino acids. Germline CDR1 reads SGHTA; CDR2 reads FQGNSA. Written as DNA, the CDR3 is TGTGCCAGCAGCCCCCGGAGCTACGAGCAGTACTTC. Translating it yields CASSPRSYEQYF.

The CDR3 DNA reads TGCGCCAGCAGCCACTCCAGGGGAGATACGCAGTATTTT. Amino acid sequence: CASSHSRGDTQYF. The rearrangement links TRBV4-3 to TRBJ2-3, with D possibly matching TRBD1 (6 bases). In germline, CDR1 is LGHNA, CDR2 YSLEER. The CDR3 spans 13 residues. V lost 3 bases to trimming and J lost 5 bases, with 9 bases between them.

This chain links TRBV5-4 with TRBJ2-3; 13 bases are shared with TRBD2. Per germline, CDR1 SGHNT and CDR2 YYREEE (reference sequence). The V and J ends lost 4 bases and 2 bases, in that order; junction bases with no gene match: 4. This CDR3 contains 16 residues. CDR3 residues: CASSRLAGGTTDTQYF. The CDR3 DNA sequence: TGTGCCAGCAGCCGACTAGCGGGAGGAACCACAGATACGCAGTATTTT.

This chain links TRBV24-1 with TRBJ2-1, with 10 bases fitting TRBD1. CDR3 length equals 15 residues. V shed 1 base, J shed 5 bases, and the junction held 1 base outside the gene matches. Germline V CDR1 and CDR2: KGHDR, SFDVKD. The CDR3 DNA reads TGTGCCACCAGTGATTTCGGGACAGGGGACAATGAGCAGTTCTTC. This sequence encodes CATSDFGTGDNEQFF.

Written as DNA, the CDR3 is TGTGCCTGGAATAGCGGGAGGGCCGTCAAGTTCTTC. It is translated as CAWNSGRAVKFF. The chain joins TRBV30 to TRBJ2-1, with 11 bases identical to TRBD2. Per germline, CDR1 GTSNPN and CDR2 SVGIG (reference sequence). The J segment lost 14 bases and the V segment lost 4 bases, leaving 7 bases of the junction unmatched. The CDR3 length is 12 residues.

The V and J genes are TRBV12-3 or TRBV12-4 and TRBJ1-1; 7 nucleotides align to TRBD1. The CDR3 has 16 residues. V lost 6 bases to trimming and J lost 0 bases; unmatched junction nucleotides: 10. The CDR3 spells CASSPYVRGLNTEAFF. The DNA of the CDR3 is TGTGCCAGCAGCCCATATGTCAGGGGGTTGAACACTGAAGCTTTCTTT.

This CDR3 reads CASSSKAGGRINEQFF. Written as DNA, the CDR3 is TGTGCCAGCAGTAGCAAAGCGGGGGGACGAATCAATGAGCAGTTCTTC. The V gene is TRBV6-1, the J gene TRBJ2-1, with 9 bases lining up with TRBD2. The V segment lost 5 bases and the J segment 6 bases; nucleotides outside the gene matches: 11. CDR3 length equals 16 residues. Germline V gene data show CDR1 as MNHNS and CDR2 as SASEGT.

The rearrangement uses TRBV7-2 and TRBJ2-5; 16 bases fit TRBD2. Trimming cost V 5 bases and J 5 bases; bases outside gene matches: 5. Germline V CDR1 and CDR2: SGHTA, FQGNSA. The CDR3 covers 16 residues. The CDR3 nucleotides read TGTGCCAGCAGCCTGGGGACTAGCGGGAGGGGGGAGACCCAGTACTTC. Amino acid sequence: CASSLGTSGRGETQYF.

V usage is TRBV7-6 and J usage is TRBJ2-1; weak D call: TRBD2 (5 bases). Trimming pared 1 base from V and 7 bases from J, leaving 26 bases between. CDR3 length: 19 amino acids. The V gene's germline CDR1 is SGHVS and CDR2 FNYEAQ. CDR3 nucleotide sequence: TGTGCCAGCAGCTTAGTCCTAGCATCTCCGGGAAACCCGGGGAATGAGCAGTTCTTC. Protein: CASSLVLASPGNPGNEQFF.

The rearrangement joins TRBV18 to TRBJ1-2, with 9 bases matching TRBD1. J gave up 0 bases and V 3 bases, and 5 bases lay outside the gene matches. Germline CDR1 KGHSH, CDR2 LQKENI. The CDR3 is 16 amino acids. CDR3 DNA: TGTGCCAGCTCACCGGGACAGGGAAGAGCTAACTATGGCTACACCTTC. Translation: CASSPGQGRANYGYTF. Together with reference TRBV18 and TRBJ1-2, the CDR3 gives the full variable domain: NAGVMQNPRHLVRRRGQEARLRCSPMKGHSHVYWYRQLPEEGLKFMVYLQKENIIDESGMPKERFSAEFPKEGPSILRIQQVVRGDSAAYFCASSPGQGRANYGYTFGSGTRLTVV.

The J gene is TRBJ1-5, the V gene TRBV21-1; the table's D call, TRBD1, was not checked against the DNA. TRBV21-1 is deemed a pseudogene. The CDR3 is 13 residues long. As DNA, the CDR3 is TGTGCCAGCAACGAGGCAGGGGAAGAGCCCCAGCATTTT. The encoded protein is CASNEAGEEPQHF.

This rearrangement joins TRBV2 to TRBJ1-4; tentatively, D is TRBD1 (6 bases). This CDR3 has 14 amino acids. With 6 bases removed from V and 7 bases from J, the gap between germline ends came to 15 bases. Germline-derived CDR1 and CDR2 are SNHLY and FYNNEI. In DNA, the CDR3 is TGTGCCAGCAGCTACAGGGCGCGCGCTGAAAAACTGTTTTTT. Protein sequence: CASSYRARAEKLFF.

The J gene is TRBJ2-7, the V gene TRBV25-1; D is undetermined. Deletions cut 3 bases from V and 5 bases from J, with 11 bases between. Looked up from germline, CDR1 is MGHDK and CDR2 is SYGVNS. This CDR3 is 13 amino acids long. CDR3 nucleotides: TGTGCCAGCAGTGAGGTGGTCCTGAACGAGCAGTACTTC. The encoded protein is CASSEVVLNEQYF.

V and J are TRBV29-1 and TRBJ1-2, with 10 bases lining up with TRBD1. CDR3 length equals 13 residues. Germline values: CDR1 SQVTM, CDR2 ANQGSEA. The V and J ends lost 7 bases and 4 bases, in that order; junction bases with no gene match: 6. CDR3 region: CSAAGTGAYGYTF. As DNA, the CDR3 is TGCAGCGCCGCCGGGACAGGGGCCTATGGCTACACCTTC.

The chain couples TRBV20-1 to TRBJ2-1; D possibly uses TRBD1 or TRBD2 (5 bases each). V lost 3 bases to trimming and J lost 4 bases, with 10 bases between them. The germline V gene has CDR1 DFQATT and CDR2 SNEGSKA (reference sequence). This CDR3 spans 13 amino acids. The CDR3 here is CSARRDLYNEQFF. The CDR3, as DNA: TGCAGTGCTAGGAGGGACCTATACAATGAGCAGTTCTTC.

The chain combines TRBV27 with TRBJ1-1; a possible D gene is TRBD1 (5 bases). Germline V lookup: CDR1 MNHEY, CDR2 SMNVEV (reference sequence). V was cut by 7 bases and J by 1 base, with 16 bases left in between. The CDR3 covers 15 residues. This chain's CDR3 is CASTSLGTANTEAFF. In DNA form, the CDR3 reads TGTGCCAGCACTTCCCTCGGGACCGCGAACACTGAAGCTTTCTTT.

A few counts support this clonotype. V and J are TRBV12-3 or TRBV12-4 and TRBJ1-2; 8 bases are shared with TRBD1. The trim removed 4 bases at V and 0 bases at J, leaving 1 base unmatched. The CDR3 spans 14 residues. The CDR3 region is CASSWTGSNYGYTF. CDR3 bases: TGTGCCAGCAGTTGGACAGGGTCTAACTATGGCTACACCTTC.